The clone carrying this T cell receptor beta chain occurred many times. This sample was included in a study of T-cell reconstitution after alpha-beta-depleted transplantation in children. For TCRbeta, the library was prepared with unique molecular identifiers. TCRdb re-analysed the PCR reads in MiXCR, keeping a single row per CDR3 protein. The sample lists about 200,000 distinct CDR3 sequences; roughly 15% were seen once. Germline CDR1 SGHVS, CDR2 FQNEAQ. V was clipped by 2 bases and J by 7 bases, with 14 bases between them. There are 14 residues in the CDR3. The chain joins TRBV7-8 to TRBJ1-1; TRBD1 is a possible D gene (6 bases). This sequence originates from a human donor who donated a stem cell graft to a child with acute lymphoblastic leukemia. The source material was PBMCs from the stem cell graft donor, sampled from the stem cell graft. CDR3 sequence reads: CASSLPGVQGEAFF. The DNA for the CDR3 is TGTGCCAGCAGCTTACCAGGGGTGCAGGGTGAAGCTTTCTTT. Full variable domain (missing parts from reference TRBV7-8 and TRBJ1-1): GAGVSQSPRYKVAKRGQDVALRCDPISGHVSLFWYQQALGQGPEFLTYFQNEAQLDKSGLPSDRFFAERPEGSVSTLKIQRTQQEDSAVYLCASSLPGVQGEAFFGQGTRLTVV.